Following are 11 T cell receptor beta chains from one sample sequenced in a study of post-analysis software for immune sequencing data. Whole-study findings and limits: Patients had higher frequencies than controls of a few TRBV segments, including TRBV5-6, TRBV5-1 and TRBV20-1.

The library was made from cDNA and included unique molecular identifiers. TCRdb analysed the PCR reads with MiXCR anew, one entry per CDR3 protein. The table lists fewer than 850,000 distinct CDR3 sequences, around 27% of them singletons, with approximately 0.6% in the top ten. The antigens for these receptors are not known. The sample taken for sequencing was blood. These receptors were collected from a girl under 18 with multiple sclerosis.

The chain joins TRBV6-6 to TRBJ2-7; D gene uncertain. The CDR3 is 13 amino acids. Germline V gene data show CDR1 as MNHNY and CDR2 as SVGAGI (reference sequence). The ends were cut back, 6 bases at V and 5 bases at J, with 14 bases in the middle. The CDR3 reads CASSPLKVHEQYF. The CDR3 region has the DNA TGTGCCAGCAGCCCACTGAAGGTCCACGAGCAGTACTTC.

This clonotype was seen more than once but under ten times. The rearrangement uses TRBV20-1 and TRBJ2-7, with 7 nucleotides matching TRBD1. CDR3 length: 15 amino acids. With 3 bases clipped from V and 3 bases from J, the junction kept 11 bases outside the gene matches. Germline V gene data show CDR1 as DFQATT and CDR2 as SNEGSKA (reference sequence). The CDR3 region is CSARARTGWNYEQYF. Written as DNA, the CDR3 is TGCAGTGCTAGGGCCCGGACAGGTTGGAACTACGAGCAGTACTTC.

This rearrangement joins TRBV4-1 to TRBJ2-2; D gene uncertain. Germline loops: CDR1 MGHRA, CDR2 YSYEKL. Trimming pared 6 bases from V and 7 bases from J, leaving 6 bases between. The CDR3 is 11 residues long. The CDR3 bases are TGCGCCAGCAGTGATGTCGGGGAGCTGTTTTTT. As protein: CASSDVGELFF.

The CDR3 DNA sequence: TGCAGTGCTAGTAACCAGCGGGAGTACACAGATACGCAGTATTTT. This codes for CSASNQREYTDTQYF. The J gene is TRBJ2-3, the V gene TRBV20-1; 8 nucleotides match TRBD2. The germline gives CDR1 DFQATT, CDR2 SNEGSKA (reference sequence). This CDR3 spans 15 amino acids. The V and J ends lost 3 bases and 2 bases, in that order; junction bases with no gene match: 7.

This clonotype was seen a handful of times. The chain's CDR3 is CSAPAGPTYNEQFF. Written as DNA, the CDR3 is TGCAGCGCTCCAGCGGGCCCTACCTACAATGAGCAGTTCTTC. V gene TRBV29-1 combines with J gene TRBJ2-1; D is perhaps TRBD2 (6 bases). The CDR3 consists of 14 residues. CDR1 is SQVTM and CDR2 is ANQGSEA in the germline V gene. V lost 7 bases to trimming and J lost 2 bases, with 15 bases between them.

This clonotype was seen a few times. The chain has TRBV5-1 and TRBJ2-1; possible D gene TRBD2, 6 bases. Germline assignment: CDR1 SGHRS and CDR2 YFSETQ. The CDR3 loop spans 16 amino acids. V lost 1 base to trimming and J lost 1 base, with 12 bases between them. The CDR3: CASSLMRDGSYNEQFF. In DNA, the CDR3 is TGCGCCAGCAGCTTGATGCGGGACGGATCCTACAATGAGCAGTTCTTC.

Of note for this clonotype: Relative to the germline gene, one junction end is altered; a read error may explain this. The rearrangement uses TRBV7-2 and TRBJ2-7; 11 bases are a match to TRBD2. CDR1 is SGHTA and CDR2 is FQGNSA in the germline V gene. The CDR3 covers 19 residues. The CDR3, as DNA: TGTGCCAGCAGCTTAGAGACTAGCGGGAACCCTTTCTTCTCCTACGGGCAGTACTTC. This translates into CASSLETSGNPFFSYGQYF.

This chain joins TRBV9 and TRBJ1-5, with 11 nucleotides matching TRBD1. This CDR3 has 15 amino acids. Losses at the gene ends were 3 bases for V and 6 bases for J; bases not matched to a gene: 5. The germline V gene has CDR1 SGDLS and CDR2 YYNGEE. CDR3 nucleotides: TGTGCCAGCAGCGCTGGGGACAGGGGGACTCAGCCCCAGCATTTT. The encoded protein is CASSAGDRGTQPQHF.

In this sample, this clonotype turned up a few times. The V and J genes are TRBV7-9 and TRBJ1-2; TRBD1 agrees at 7 bases. The CDR3 has 15 amino acids. Germline V lookup: CDR1 SEHNR, CDR2 FQNEAQ (reference sequence). V lost 3 bases to trimming and J lost 10 bases; unmatched junction nucleotides: 14. CDR3 sequence reads: CASSLDRFSARFYTF. Here the CDR3 DNA reads TGTGCCAGCAGCTTGGACAGGTTCTCCGCTAGATTCTACACCTTC.

This clonotype was recorded a few times. CDR3 loop: CASSQTSGGGRRDQYF. The DNA of the CDR3 is TGCGCCAGCAGCCAGACTAGCGGGGGGGGTCGGAGGGACCAGTACTTC. V and J are TRBV4-1 and TRBJ2-7; TRBD2 matches at 14 bases. The CDR3 loop spans 16 amino acids. Per germline, CDR1 MGHRA and CDR2 YSYEKL. V gave up 3 bases and J gave up 10 bases; unmatched junction bases: 11.

The V call is TRBV5-1, the J call TRBJ1-2; 10 bases map to TRBD1. CDR3 length: 15 amino acids. Per the germline V gene, CDR1 is SGHRS and CDR2 is YFSETQ. V lost 4 bases, J lost 5 bases, and 8 bases stayed unmatched. Here the CDR3 DNA reads TGCGCCAGCAGCATGACAGGGGGCGCAGGGTATGGCTACACCTTC. Its protein product is CASSMTGGAGYGYTF.